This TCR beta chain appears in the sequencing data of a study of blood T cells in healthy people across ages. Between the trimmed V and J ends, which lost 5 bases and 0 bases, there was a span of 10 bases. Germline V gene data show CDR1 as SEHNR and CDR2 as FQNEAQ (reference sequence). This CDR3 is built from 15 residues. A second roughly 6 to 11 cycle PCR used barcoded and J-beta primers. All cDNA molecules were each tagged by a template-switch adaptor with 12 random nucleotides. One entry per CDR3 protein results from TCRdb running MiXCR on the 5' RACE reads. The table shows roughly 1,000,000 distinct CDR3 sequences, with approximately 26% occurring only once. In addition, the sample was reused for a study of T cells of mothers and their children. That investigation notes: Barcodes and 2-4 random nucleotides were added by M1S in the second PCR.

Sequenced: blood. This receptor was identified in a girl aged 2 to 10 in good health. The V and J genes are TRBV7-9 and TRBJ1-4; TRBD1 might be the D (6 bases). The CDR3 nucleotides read TGTGCCAGCAGCGATACAGGGACAACTAATGAAAAACTGTTTTTT. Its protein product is CASSDTGTTNEKLFF.